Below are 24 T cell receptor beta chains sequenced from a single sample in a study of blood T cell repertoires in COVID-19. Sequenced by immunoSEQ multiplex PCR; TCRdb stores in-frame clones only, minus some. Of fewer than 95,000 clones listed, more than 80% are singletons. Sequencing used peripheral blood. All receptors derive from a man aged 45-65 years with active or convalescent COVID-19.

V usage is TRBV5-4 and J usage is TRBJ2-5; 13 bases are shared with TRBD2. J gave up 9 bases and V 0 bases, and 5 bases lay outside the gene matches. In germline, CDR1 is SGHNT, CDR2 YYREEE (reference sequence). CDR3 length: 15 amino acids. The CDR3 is CASSLETSGGAAQYF. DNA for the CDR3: TGTGCCAGCAGCTTGGAAACTAGCGGGGGGGCGGCCCAGTACTTC. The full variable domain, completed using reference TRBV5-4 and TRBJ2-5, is ETGVTQSPTHLIKTRGQQVTLRCSSQSGHNTVSWYQQALGQGPQFIFQYYREEENGRGNFPPRFSGLQFPNYSSELNVNALELDDSALYLCASSLETSGGAAQYFGPGTRLLVL.

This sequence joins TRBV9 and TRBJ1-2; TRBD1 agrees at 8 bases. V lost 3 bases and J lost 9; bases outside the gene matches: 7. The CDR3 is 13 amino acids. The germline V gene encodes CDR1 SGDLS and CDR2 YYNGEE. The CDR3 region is CASSARTGFSYTF. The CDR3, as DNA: TGTGCCAGCAGCGCAAGGACAGGGTTTAGCTACACCTTC.

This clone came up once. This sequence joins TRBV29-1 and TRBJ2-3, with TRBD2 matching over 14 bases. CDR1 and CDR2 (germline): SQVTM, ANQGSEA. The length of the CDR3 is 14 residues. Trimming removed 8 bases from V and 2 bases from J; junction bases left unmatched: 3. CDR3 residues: CSSGLAGDTDTQYF. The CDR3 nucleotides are TGCAGCTCGGGACTAGCGGGAGACACAGATACGCAGTATTTT.

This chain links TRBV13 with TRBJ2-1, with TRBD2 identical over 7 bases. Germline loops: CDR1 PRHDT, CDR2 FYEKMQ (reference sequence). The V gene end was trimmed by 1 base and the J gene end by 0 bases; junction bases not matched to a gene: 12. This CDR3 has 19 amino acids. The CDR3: CASSLEDPGGASSYNEQFF. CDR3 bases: TGTGCCAGCAGCTTAGAAGACCCGGGAGGCGCGAGCTCCTACAATGAGCAGTTCTTC.

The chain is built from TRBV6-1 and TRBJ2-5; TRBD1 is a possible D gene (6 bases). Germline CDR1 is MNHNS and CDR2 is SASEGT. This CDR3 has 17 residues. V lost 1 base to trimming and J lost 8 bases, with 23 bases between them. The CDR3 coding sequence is TGTGCCAGCAGTGAAGAATACGTTGGACAGATCTTTTTTACCCAGTACTTC. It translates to CASSEEYVGQIFFTQYF.

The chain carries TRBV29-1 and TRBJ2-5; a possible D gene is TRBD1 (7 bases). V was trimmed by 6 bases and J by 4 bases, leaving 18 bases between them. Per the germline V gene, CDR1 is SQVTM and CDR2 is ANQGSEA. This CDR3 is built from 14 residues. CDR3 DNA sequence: TGCAGCGTCAACGGGGCAGGGGGGCGAGAGACCCAGTACTTC. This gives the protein CSVNGAGGRETQYF.

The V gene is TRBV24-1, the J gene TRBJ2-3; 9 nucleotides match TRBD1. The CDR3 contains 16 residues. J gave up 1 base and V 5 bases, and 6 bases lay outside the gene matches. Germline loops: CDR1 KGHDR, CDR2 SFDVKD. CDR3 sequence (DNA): TGTGCCACCAGTGCCCGGGACAGGGTGGGCACAGATACGCAGTATTTT. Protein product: CATSARDRVGTDTQYF.

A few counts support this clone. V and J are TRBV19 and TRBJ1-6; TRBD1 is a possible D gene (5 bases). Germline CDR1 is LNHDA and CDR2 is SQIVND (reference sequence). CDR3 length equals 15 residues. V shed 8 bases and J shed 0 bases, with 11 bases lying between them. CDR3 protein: CASGPQGSYNSPLHF. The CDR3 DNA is TGTGCCAGTGGACCCCAGGGCTCCTATAATTCACCCCTCCACTTT.

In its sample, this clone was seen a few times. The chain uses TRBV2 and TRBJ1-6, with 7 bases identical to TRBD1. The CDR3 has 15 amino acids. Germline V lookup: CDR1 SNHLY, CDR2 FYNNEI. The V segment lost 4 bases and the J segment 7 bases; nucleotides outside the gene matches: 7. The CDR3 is CASSGPGQLNSPLHF. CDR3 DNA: TGTGCCAGCAGTGGACCGGGACAGTTAAATTCACCCCTCCACTTT.

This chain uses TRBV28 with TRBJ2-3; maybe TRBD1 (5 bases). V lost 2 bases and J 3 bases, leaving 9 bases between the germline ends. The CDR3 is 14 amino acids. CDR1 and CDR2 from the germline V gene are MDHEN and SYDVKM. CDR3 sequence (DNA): TGTGCCAGCAGTTTACAATCAGGGACAGATACGCAGTATTTT. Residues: CASSLQSGTDTQYF.

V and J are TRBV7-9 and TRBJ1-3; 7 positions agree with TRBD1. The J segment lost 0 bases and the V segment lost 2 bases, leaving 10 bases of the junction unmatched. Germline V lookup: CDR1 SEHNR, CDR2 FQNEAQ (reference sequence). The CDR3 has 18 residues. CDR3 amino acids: CASSLRAGGALSGNTIYF. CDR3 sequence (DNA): TGTGCCAGCAGCTTAAGGGCAGGGGGAGCCCTCTCTGGAAACACCATATATTTT.

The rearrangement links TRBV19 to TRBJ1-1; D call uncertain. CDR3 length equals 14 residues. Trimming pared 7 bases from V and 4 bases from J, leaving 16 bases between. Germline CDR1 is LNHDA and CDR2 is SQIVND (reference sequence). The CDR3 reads CASTIGREVTEAFF. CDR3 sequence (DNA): TGTGCCAGTACCATCGGACGGGAGGTCACTGAAGCTTTCTTT.

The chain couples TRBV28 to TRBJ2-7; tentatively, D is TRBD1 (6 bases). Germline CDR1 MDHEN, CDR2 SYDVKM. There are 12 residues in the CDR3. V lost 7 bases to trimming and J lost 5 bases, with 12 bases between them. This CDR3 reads CASKQGVNEQYF. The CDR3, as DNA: TGTGCCAGCAAACAGGGAGTCAACGAGCAGTACTTC.

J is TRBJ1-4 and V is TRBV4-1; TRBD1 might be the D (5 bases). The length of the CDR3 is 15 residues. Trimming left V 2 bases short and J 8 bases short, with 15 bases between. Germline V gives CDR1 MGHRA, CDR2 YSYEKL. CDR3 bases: TGCGCCAGCAGCCAACGGGGGACGGTGGAGGAAAAACTGTTTTTT. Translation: CASSQRGTVEEKLFF.

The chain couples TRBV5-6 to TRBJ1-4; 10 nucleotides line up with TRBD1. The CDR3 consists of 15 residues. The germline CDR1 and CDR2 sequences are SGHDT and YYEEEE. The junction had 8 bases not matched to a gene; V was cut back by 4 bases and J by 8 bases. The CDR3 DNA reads TGTGCCAGCAGCATAAGAGGGACAGGGGTCGAAAAACTGTTTTTT. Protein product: CASSIRGTGVEKLFF.

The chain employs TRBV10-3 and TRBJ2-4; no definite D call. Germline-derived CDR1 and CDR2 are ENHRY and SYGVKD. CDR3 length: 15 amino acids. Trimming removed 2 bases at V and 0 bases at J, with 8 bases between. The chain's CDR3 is CAISEEAVAKNIQYF. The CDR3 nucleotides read TGTGCCATCAGTGAGGAGGCGGTAGCCAAAAACATTCAGTACTTC.

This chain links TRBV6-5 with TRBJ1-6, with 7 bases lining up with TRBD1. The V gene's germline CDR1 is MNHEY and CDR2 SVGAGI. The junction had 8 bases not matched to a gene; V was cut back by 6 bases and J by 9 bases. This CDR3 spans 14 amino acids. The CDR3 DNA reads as TGTGCCAGCAGGGGACAGCACAAATCTTCACCCCTCCACTTT. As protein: CASRGQHKSSPLHF.

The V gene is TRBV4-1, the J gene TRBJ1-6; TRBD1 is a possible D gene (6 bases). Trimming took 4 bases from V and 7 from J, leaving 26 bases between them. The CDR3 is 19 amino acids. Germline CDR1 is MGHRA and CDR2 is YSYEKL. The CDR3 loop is CASSPTGRQTRKGNSPLHF. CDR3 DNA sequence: TGCGCCAGCAGCCCGACAGGCCGCCAGACCAGGAAAGGGAATTCACCCCTCCACTTT.

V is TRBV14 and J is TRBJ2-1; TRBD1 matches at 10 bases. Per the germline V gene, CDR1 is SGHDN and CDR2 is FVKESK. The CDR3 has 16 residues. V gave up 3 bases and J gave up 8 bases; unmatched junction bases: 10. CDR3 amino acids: CASSQPIGTGDYEQFF. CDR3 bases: TGTGCCAGCAGCCAGCCTATCGGGACAGGGGATTATGAGCAGTTCTTC.

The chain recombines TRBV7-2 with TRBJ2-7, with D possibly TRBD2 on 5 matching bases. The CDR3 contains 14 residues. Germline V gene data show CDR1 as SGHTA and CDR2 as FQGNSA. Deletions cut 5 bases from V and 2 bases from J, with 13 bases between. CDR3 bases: TGTGCCAGCAGCCCTCGGACTCTAACCTACGAGCAGTACTTC. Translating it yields CASSPRTLTYEQYF.

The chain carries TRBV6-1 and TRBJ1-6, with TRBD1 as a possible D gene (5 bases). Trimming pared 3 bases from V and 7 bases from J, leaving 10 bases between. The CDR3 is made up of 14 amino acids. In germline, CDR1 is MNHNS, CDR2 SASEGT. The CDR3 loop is CASSEGGGNSPLHF. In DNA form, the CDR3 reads TGTGCCAGCAGTGAGGGGGGTGGAAATTCACCCCTCCACTTT.

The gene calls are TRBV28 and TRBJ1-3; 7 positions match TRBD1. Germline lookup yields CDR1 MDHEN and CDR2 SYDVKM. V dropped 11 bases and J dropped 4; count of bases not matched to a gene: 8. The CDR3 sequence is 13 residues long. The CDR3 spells CACEGASGNTIYF. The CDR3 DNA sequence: TGTGCCTGCGAGGGGGCCTCCGGAAACACCATATATTTT.

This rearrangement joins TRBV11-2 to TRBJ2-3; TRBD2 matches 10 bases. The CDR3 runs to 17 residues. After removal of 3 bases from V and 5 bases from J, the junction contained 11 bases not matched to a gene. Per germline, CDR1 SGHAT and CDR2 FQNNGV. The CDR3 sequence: CASSFLASGGLKDTQYF. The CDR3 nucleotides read TGTGCCAGCAGCTTTCTGGCTAGCGGGGGACTTAAAGATACGCAGTATTTT.

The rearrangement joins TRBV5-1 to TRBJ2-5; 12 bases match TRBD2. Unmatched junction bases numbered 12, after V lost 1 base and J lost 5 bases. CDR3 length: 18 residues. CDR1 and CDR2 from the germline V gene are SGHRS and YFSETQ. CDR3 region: CASSLSLRSGTSGETQYF. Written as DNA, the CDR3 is TGCGCCAGCAGCTTGAGCTTAAGATCCGGGACTAGCGGGGAGACCCAGTACTTC.